These T cell receptor beta chains were read from a single sample in a study of technical replicates of blood from four donors. Libraries were prepared by immunoSEQ multiplex PCR; TCRdb keeps only in-frame clonotypes and omits some of them. The sample lists under 95,000 clones; 75% to 95% were seen once. The sample comprised T cells isolated from PBMCs. The receptors were sampled from a human donor in good health. Some clones in this sample may be carry-over from other donors' samples. The CDR3 runs from the conserved cysteine through the conserved F or W.

>TRBJ2-7|TRBV5-6
CASTTKQGSPYEQYF
>TRBJ2-5|TRBV6-1
CASSEARLSGRSQETQYF
>TRBJ2-7|TRBV2
CASREGEQYF
>TRBJ2-7|TRBV29-1
CSGRSGLNSYEQYF
>TRBJ1-1|TRBV10-3
CAISESQVHTEAFF
>TRBJ2-7|TRBV11-2
CASSFGTEYEQYF
>TRBJ2-5|TRBV4-2
CASSQAIGRGLPETQYF
>TRBJ2-3|TRBV5-1
CASSLWEGTDTQYF
>TRBJ1-2|TRBV12-5
CASGLGGTYYGYTF
>TRBJ1-6|TRBV4-2
CASSQESPGGAGGSPLHF
>TRBJ1-1|TRBV4-2
CASSQASGGRVNTEAFF
>TRBJ2-1|TRBV6-5
CASSYSALAGVSEQFF
>TRBJ2-7|TRBV5-1
CASSFDNYPQEQYF
>TRBJ1-6|TRBV7-3
CASSQTGSSDSPLHF
>TRBJ1-1|TRBV6-5
CASRHGQYFFF
>TRBJ1-2|TRBV29-1
CSVSNRLAEGYTF
>TRBJ2-1|TRBV27
CASSFLRGQVDEQFF
>TRBJ1-6|TRBV4-1
CASSHPTGVANSPLHF
>TRBJ1-1|TRBV6-1
CASSRNDRRLVFF
>TRBJ2-7|TRBV6-1
CASRYRGVTYEQYF
>TRBJ2-7|TRBV15
CATSVGREGSEQYF
>TRBJ2-2|TRBV11-1
CASTLSGGVTTGELFF
>TRBJ2-1|TRBV10-1
CASSKDRDRAYNEQFF
>TRBJ1-3|TRBV29-1
CSVILTGGGNTIYF
>TRBJ2-5|TRBV9
CASSVGGRVGETQYF
>TRBJ2-2|TRBV4-1
CASSSGTTTGEVFF
>TRBJ1-4|TRBV6-4
CASSDYAPDSEKLFF
>TRBJ1-1|TRBV28
CASSSPGTGFNTEAFF
>TRBJ2-3|TRBV7-2
CASTPRTRSDTQYF
>TRBJ2-1|TRBV2
CASNRDDNEQFF
>TRBJ2-1|TRBV10-3
CAISDSRGGNEQFF
>TRBJ1-4|TRBV4-1
CASREEGLTGRLFF
>TRBJ2-1|TRBV9
CASSSARSESYNEQFF
>TRBJ2-3|TRBV7-3
CASSLTSGSTDTQYF
>TRBJ1-5|TRBV10-2
CAISTGSGQPQHF
>TRBJ2-3|TRBV6-5
CASSLQGTKNTQYF
>TRBJ2-7|TRBV30
CAWSGGQGWEQYF
>TRBJ2-1|TRBV11-2
CASSLRDSRSYNEQFF
>TRBJ1-1|TRBV28
CASTPGQGPTEAFF
>TRBJ2-3|TRBV5-1
CASSFGSKLGRDTQYF
>TRBJ2-1|TRBV6-5
CASSYSRGYESFF